The 12 T cell receptor beta chains below all came from one sample that was sequenced in a study of blood T cell repertoires in COVID-19. Produced via immunoSEQ multiplex PCR; TCRdb's table is partial and in-frame only. The sample has fewer than 30,000 clones, roughly 94% seen once. Sequenced material: peripheral blood. The receptors come from a human donor with active COVID-19. The donor label of this sample is uncertain.

This chain connects TRBV6-6 to TRBJ1-5, with D maybe TRBD1 (5 bases). There are 15 residues in the CDR3. With 2 bases removed from V and 3 bases from J, the gap between germline ends came to 11 bases. CDR1 and CDR2 (germline): MNHNY, SVGAGI (reference sequence). CDR3 DNA: TGTGCCAGCAGTTACGCGTCAGGGTCCAATCAGCCCCAGCATTTT. Translation gives CASSYASGSNQPQHF.

The chain joins TRBV25-1 to TRBJ2-2, with 7 positions matching TRBD1. The CDR3 runs to 15 residues. The J segment lost 4 bases and the V segment lost 3 bases, leaving 5 bases of the junction unmatched. In germline, CDR1 is MGHDK, CDR2 SYGVNS. CDR3 bases: TGTGCCAGCAGTGATACTCACAGGGGCACCGGGGAGCTGTTTTTT. Encoded protein: CASSDTHRGTGELFF.

This rearrangement joins TRBV1 to TRBJ1-2; the table names TRBD1, a call not compared with the DNA. TRBV1 is recorded as a pseudogene. CDR3 length: 15 residues. CDR3 residues: CTSSQITQGDYGYTF. The CDR3 coding sequence is TGCACCAGCAGCCAAATAACACAGGGGGACTATGGCTACACCTTC.

The chain couples TRBV18 to TRBJ1-6; 8 positions match TRBD1. The CDR3 totals 17 residues. The germline CDR1 and CDR2 sequences are KGHSH and LQKENI. V lost 0 bases to trimming and J lost 7 bases; unmatched junction nucleotides: 8. For the CDR3, the DNA is TGTGCCAGCTCACCACCGAGCACGGACAGGGTGAATTCACCCCTCCACTTT. This translates into CASSPPSTDRVNSPLHF.

The chain recombines TRBV5-1 with TRBJ2-1, with 15 bases matching TRBD2. V shed 4 bases, J shed 8 bases, and the junction held 4 bases outside the gene matches. The CDR3 sequence is 15 residues long. Germline V lookup: CDR1 SGHRS, CDR2 YFSETQ. CDR3 DNA: TGCGCCAGCAGCCTGGGACTAGCGGGAGGTTATGAGCAGTTCTTC. Its translation: CASSLGLAGGYEQFF.

The chain has TRBV30 and TRBJ2-3, with TRBD1 matching 7 bases. The CDR3 loop spans 13 amino acids. The germline gives CDR1 GTSNPN, CDR2 SVGIG (reference sequence). V gave up 7 bases and J gave up 1 base; unmatched junction bases: 5. CDR3 in amino acids: CALRGQGTDTQYF. CDR3 nucleotide sequence: TGTGCCTTAAGGGGGCAGGGCACAGATACGCAGTATTTT.

Notes on this clone: The same CDR3 can be traced to other DNA sequences in this sample. V usage is TRBV6-5 and J usage is TRBJ2-5, with D maybe TRBD1 (5 bases). Germline V CDR1 and CDR2: MNHEY, SVGAGI. The CDR3 has 14 residues. Trimming removed 2 bases from V and 5 bases from J, with 12 bases in between. CDR3 nucleotide sequence: TGTGCCAGCAGTTACATGGCAGGGAAGGAGACCCAGTACTTC. It yields the protein CASSYMAGKETQYF.

The chain joins TRBV4-1 to TRBJ2-7, with 7 bases identical to TRBD1. The length of the CDR3 is 17 residues. Germline V CDR1 and CDR2: MGHRA, YSYEKL. V shed 3 bases, J shed 0 bases, and the junction held 11 bases outside the gene matches. The CDR3 sequence is CASSQGIPGQSSYEQYF. The CDR3 DNA reads TGCGCCAGCAGCCAGGGGATCCCGGGACAGAGCTCCTACGAGCAGTACTTC.

V gene TRBV30 combines with J gene TRBJ2-7; 11 positions agree with TRBD2. The CDR3 sequence is 14 residues long. Germline CDR1 and CDR2: GTSNPN and SVGIG (reference sequence). V lost 2 bases and J lost 4; bases outside the gene matches: 4. CDR3 residues: CAWSTSGSGYEQYF. In DNA form, the CDR3 reads TGTGCCTGGAGTACTAGCGGGAGTGGATACGAGCAGTACTTC.

The V gene is TRBV11-3, the J gene TRBJ2-5; 9 bases match TRBD2. Trimming took 1 base from V and 0 from J; bases not matched to a gene: 6. Germline CDR1 SGHNT, CDR2 YENEEA. The CDR3 is 17 residues long. The CDR3 DNA sequence: TGTGCCAGCAGCTTAGGACTAGCGGAGTCGTACCAAGAGACCCAGTACTTC. Residues: CASSLGLAESYQETQYF.

The chain uses TRBV10-2 and TRBJ1-2; 11 bases agree with TRBD1. The CDR3 runs 16 residues. The germline V gene has CDR1 WSHSY and CDR2 SAAADI. V lost 5 bases and J lost 2; bases outside the gene matches: 7. CDR3 DNA sequence: TGCGCCAGCAGTCCGGGACAGGGGGTTTCGAACTATGGCTACACCTTC. Amino acids: CASSPGQGVSNYGYTF.

The chain carries TRBV4-2 and TRBJ2-7; 11 bases agree with TRBD1. Germline CDR1 and CDR2: LGHNA and YNFKEQ. Unmatched junction bases numbered 7, after V lost 5 bases and J lost 4 bases. CDR3 length: 15 amino acids. The CDR3 sequence is CASSVRDRGSYEQYF. For the CDR3, the DNA is TGTGCCAGCAGCGTGAGGGACAGGGGGTCTTACGAGCAGTACTTC.